A selection of T cell receptor beta chains follows, all from one sample in a study of T-cell memory formation after mild COVID-19. TCRdb reprocessed the 5' RACE reads via MiXCR and lists one record per CDR3 protein. The data show about 450,000 distinct CDR3 sequences, with more than 20% seen just once and around 13% held by the top ten. What was sequenced was PBMCs or a T cell subset sorted from them (not recorded which). The receptors stem from an adult woman who had mild COVID-19 (a few samples of this study predate the infection). Cell type and time point are not known. The CDR3 runs from the conserved cysteine through the conserved F or W. The D gene is left open where the match is weak. Expanded clones get a size class; other rows say once, few or many, or leave the size out.

clone size	V gene	J gene	D gene	CDR3 DNA	CDR3 protein
few	TRBV11-3	TRBJ2-7	-	TGTGCCAGCAGCTTAGATCTCAAGACTAGTGACGAGCAGTACTTC	CASSLDLKTSDEQYF
few	TRBV12-3/TRBV12-4	TRBJ2-2	TRBD2	TGTGCCAGCAGTTTCATCGGGGGGGAGATCGGGGAGCTGTTTTTT	CASSFIGGEIGELFF
-	TRBV24-1	TRBJ2-2	TRBD2	TGTGCCACCAGTGAATGGACTAGCGGGACCGGGGAGCTGTTTTTT	CATSEWTSGTGELFF
few	TRBV29-1	TRBJ2-7	TRBD1	TGCAGCGTTGAAGGTGGAGACAGGGCCTACGAGCAGTACTTC	CSVEGGDRAYEQYF
few	TRBV24-1	TRBJ2-4	-	TGTGCCACCAGTGATTCAGTCGTAGACATTCAGTACTTC	CATSDSVVDIQYF
-	TRBV5-1	TRBJ2-7	-	TGCGCCAGCAGCTTTAGGCAGGGTGACGGCTACGAGCAGTACTTC	CASSFRQGDGYEQYF
few	TRBV24-1	TRBJ1-1	TRBD1	TGTGCCACCTTGAAGGGGGGGGACAGGGAAGACAGGAACACTGAAGCTTTCTTT	CATLKGGDREDRNTEAFF
few	TRBV6-2/TRBV6-3	TRBJ2-7	-	TGTGCCAGCCGAACGGACGGGGACGGGGAACACTACGAGCAGTACTTC	CASRTDGDGEHYEQYF
few	TRBV4-1	TRBJ2-5	-	TGCGCCAGCAGCCAGGGGAGAGAACAAGAGACCCAGTACTTC	CASSQGREQETQYF
few	TRBV20-1	TRBJ2-7	-	TGCAGTGCTACCCCGACACGACCCTCGGCCTACGAGCAGTACTTC	CSATPTRPSAYEQYF
-	TRBV6-5	TRBJ1-2	TRBD1	TGTGCCAGCAGTTACACCGAGGACAGGGCGGGGGGCTACACCTTC	CASSYTEDRAGGYTF
-	TRBV4-1	TRBJ1-4	TRBD1	TGCGCCAGCAGCCAAGATCCGACAGGGAGGAATGAAAAACTGTTTTTT	CASSQDPTGRNEKLFF
few	TRBV7-8	TRBJ1-4	-	TGTGCCAGCAGCTTAGATAAAAAACTGTTTTTT	CASSLDKKLFF
few	TRBV12-3/TRBV12-4	TRBJ1-2	TRBD1	TGTGCCAGCAACTCCCCCAGAGGGGGCAATGGCTACACCTTC	CASNSPRGGNGYTF
-	TRBV5-6	TRBJ1-1	TRBD1	TGTGCCAGCAGCTACTATGACAGGGAGGCGACTGAAGCTTTCTTT	CASSYYDREATEAFF
few	TRBV27	TRBJ2-1	TRBD1	TGTGCCAGCAGGACCGGGGACAGGGACTACAATGAGCAGTTCTTC	CASRTGDRDYNEQFF
-	TRBV15	TRBJ2-1	-	TGTGCCACCAGTCTAAGTGGTACGGGGTCGAGTAGACAGTTCTTC	CATSLSGTGSSRQFF
-	TRBV10-3	TRBJ2-3	-	TGTGCCATCAGTGATTTCGGGGTGAAGACAGATACGCAGTATTTT	CAISDFGVKTDTQYF
-	TRBV7-9	TRBJ2-7	-	TGTGCCAGCAGCTTAGCAGGGGACCCCACCTACGAGCAGTACTTC	CASSLAGDPTYEQYF
few	TRBV5-1	TRBJ2-5	TRBD2	TGCGCCAGCAGCTCCAAATCCGGGACTAGCGGGGGTGAGACCCAGTACTTC	CASSSKSGTSGGETQYF
-	TRBV5-5	TRBJ2-3	TRBD1	TGTGCCAGCAGACTTCCGGGACAGGGGACAGATACGCAGTATTTT	CASRLPGQGTDTQYF
few	TRBV28	TRBJ2-5	-	TGTGCCAGCAGTTCATGGACCCGGGACTCGTACCAAGAGACCCAGTACTTC	CASSSWTRDSYQETQYF
-	TRBV12-3/TRBV12-4	TRBJ1-1	TRBD1	TGTGCCAGCAGAAGACAGGGTCGGGGGGAAGCTTTCTTT	CASRRQGRGEAFF
-	TRBV12-3/TRBV12-4	TRBJ1-2	-	TGTGCCAGCAGGTCCTCGTTAACGTTCGTCTATGGCTACACCTTC	CASRSSLTFVYGYTF
many	TRBV5-1	TRBJ2-1	-	TGCGCCAGCATGGCTTGGGGCGCTTACAATGAGCAGTTCTTC	CASMAWGAYNEQFF
-	TRBV4-1	TRBJ2-3	TRBD2	TGCGCCAGCAGCCAAGGAACGGGGGGTTCAACAGATACGCAGTATTTT	CASSQGTGGSTDTQYF
few	TRBV11-2	TRBJ2-6	TRBD1	TGTGCCAGCAGCCGGACAGGGATCTCTGGGGCCAACGTCCTGACTTTC	CASSRTGISGANVLTF
-	TRBV2	TRBJ2-3	-	TGTGCCAGCTCACTGGTTAGGGGTGATATCACAGATACGCAGTATTTT	CASSLVRGDITDTQYF
-	TRBV5-1	TRBJ2-5	-	TGCGCCAGCAGCTACGCCGGGACTCCGAAAGAGACCCAGTACTTC	CASSYAGTPKETQYF
-	TRBV4-1	TRBJ2-4	-	TGCGCCAGCAGCCAAGACAGAATACTAGCCAAAAACATTCAGTACTTC	CASSQDRILAKNIQYF
-	TRBV27	TRBJ1-2	-	TGTGCCAGCAGCACTAAAGGGGGAGCTAACTATGGCTACACCTTC	CASSTKGGANYGYTF